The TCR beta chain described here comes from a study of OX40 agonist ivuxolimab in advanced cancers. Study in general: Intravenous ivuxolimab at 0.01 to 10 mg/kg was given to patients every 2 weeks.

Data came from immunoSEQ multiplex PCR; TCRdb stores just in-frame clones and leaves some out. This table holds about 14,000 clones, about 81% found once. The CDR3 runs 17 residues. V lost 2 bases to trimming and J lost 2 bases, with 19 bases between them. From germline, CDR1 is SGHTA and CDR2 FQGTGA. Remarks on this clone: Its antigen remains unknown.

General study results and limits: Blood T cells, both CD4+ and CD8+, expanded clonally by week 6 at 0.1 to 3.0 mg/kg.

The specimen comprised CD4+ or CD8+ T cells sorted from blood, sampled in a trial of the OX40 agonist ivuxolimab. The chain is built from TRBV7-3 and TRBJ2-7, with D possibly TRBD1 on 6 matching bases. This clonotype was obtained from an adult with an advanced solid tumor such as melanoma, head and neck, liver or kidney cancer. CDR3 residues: CASSLFVGLGQTYEQYF. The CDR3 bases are TGTGCCAGCAGCTTATTTGTGGGGTTAGGACAGACCTACGAGCAGTACTTC.